This passage covers 23 T cell receptor beta chains from one sample sequenced in a study of yellow fever vaccine responses in identical twins. TCRdb ran MiXCR on the RT-PCR reads and lists one entry per CDR3 protein. The table lists roughly 18,000 distinct CDR3 sequences, roughly two thirds of them singletons. The starting material was T cells from blood (PBMCs), unsorted or a sorted subset (not recorded which), obtained before or after yellow fever vaccination (not recorded which). These receptor sequences come from a woman between 18 and 29 years old who received the yellow fever vaccine.

This clonotype was found a few times. The gene calls are TRBV28 and TRBJ1-5, with D possibly being TRBD1 (5 bases). This CDR3 has 14 amino acids. Trimming left V 7 bases short and J 4 bases short, with 14 bases between. Germline CDR1 MDHEN, CDR2 SYDVKM. The CDR3 reads CASTTLRGNQPQHF. CDR3 bases: TGTGCCAGCACCACTTTGCGGGGGAATCAGCCCCAGCATTTT.

The chain joins TRBV1 to TRBJ2-3; the table assigns TRBD1, which was not confirmed against the DNA. TRBV1 is a pseudogene segment. The CDR3 has 15 residues. In DNA, the CDR3 is TGCACCAGCAGCCCGCCGGGAGAAGGCACAGATACGCAGTATTTT. Translated, it gives CTSSPPGEGTDTQYF.

The chain recombines TRBV12-3 or TRBV12-4 with TRBJ1-3; maybe TRBD1 (5 bases). The CDR3 loop spans 16 amino acids. Deletions cut 4 bases from V and 4 bases from J, with 17 bases between. Written as DNA, the CDR3 is TGTGCCAGCAGTTCGACGACGGGGCGTTCGGGAAACACCATATATTTT. Residues: CASSSTTGRSGNTIYF.

This clonotype appeared once. V gene TRBV7-3 combines with J gene TRBJ1-1, with D uncertain. V gave up 3 bases and J gave up 2 bases, with 10 bases separating them. This CDR3 region has 14 residues. CDR1 is SGHTA and CDR2 is FQGTGA in the germline V gene. CDR3 nucleotides: TGTGCCAGCAGCTTGTTAGGAGGAAACACTGAAGCTTTCTTT. Its translation is CASSLLGGNTEAFF.

This clonotype appeared once. The CDR3 DNA sequence: TGTGCCAGCAGTCATAAACAGGGGACATGGACCCAGTACTTC. This gives the protein CASSHKQGTWTQYF. The chain is built from TRBV28 and TRBJ2-5, with 7 bases identical to TRBD1. The length of the CDR3 is 14 residues. CDR1 is MDHEN, CDR2 SYDVKM, per germline. The V gene end was trimmed by 5 bases and the J gene end by 7 bases; junction bases not matched to a gene: 10. Together with reference TRBV28 and TRBJ2-5, the CDR3 gives the full variable domain: DVKVTQSSRYLVKRTGEKVFLECVQDMDHENMFWYRQDPGLGLRLIYFSYDVKMKEKGDIPEGYSVSREKKERFSLILESASTNQTSMYLCASSHKQGTWTQYFGPGTRLLVL.

V is TRBV29-1 and J is TRBJ2-3; 9 bases line up with TRBD2. Germline V gene lookup returns CDR1 SQVTM and CDR2 ANQGSEA. Trimming took 7 bases from V and 4 from J; bases not matched to a gene: 9. The CDR3 has 14 residues. This CDR3 reads CSARAGGGADTQYF. CDR3 DNA sequence: TGCAGCGCTAGGGCGGGAGGGGGCGCAGATACGCAGTATTTT.

The chain uses TRBV18 and TRBJ2-1, with 14 nucleotides matching TRBD2. After removal of 7 bases from V and 5 bases from J, the junction contained 7 bases not matched to a gene. CDR1 and CDR2 (germline): KGHSH, LQKENI. This CDR3 is built from 16 residues. The CDR3 DNA sequence: TGTGCCAGCTTAAAGGGGACTAGCGGGAGTAACAATGAGCAGTTCTTC. This sequence encodes CASLKGTSGSNNEQFF.

The chain has TRBV29-1 and TRBJ2-3; 7 nucleotides line up with TRBD2. Losses at the gene ends were 4 bases for V and 0 bases for J; bases not matched to a gene: 1. CDR1 is SQVTM and CDR2 is ANQGSEA in the germline V gene. This CDR3 is built from 13 residues. The chain's CDR3 is CSVGEGSTDTQYF. The CDR3 DNA reads TGCAGCGTTGGGGAGGGTAGCACAGATACGCAGTATTTT.

The genes are TRBV10-3 and TRBJ2-7, with TRBD2 matching 11 bases. The CDR3 length is 14 residues. The V segment lost 4 bases and the J segment 7 bases; nucleotides outside the gene matches: 6. The germline V gene encodes CDR1 ENHRY and CDR2 SYGVKD. The DNA of the CDR3 is TGTGCCATCAGTGGTCTAGCGGGAGGATGGGAGCAGTACTTC. The encoded protein is CAISGLAGGWEQYF.

The chain couples TRBV5-6 to TRBJ2-1; possibly TRBD1 or TRBD2 for D (5 bases each). Trimming removed 3 bases from V and 3 bases from J, with 13 bases in between. The CDR3 sequence is 15 residues long. The germline gives CDR1 SGHDT, CDR2 YYEEEE. The CDR3 protein is CASSSTGTNYNEQFF. The CDR3 DNA is TGTGCCAGCAGCTCGACCGGGACCAACTACAATGAGCAGTTCTTC.

This clonotype was detected a few times. The rearrangement links TRBV7-3 to TRBJ2-1, with a weak D call TRBD2 (5 bases). CDR1 and CDR2 from the germline V gene are SGHTA and FQGTGA. CDR3 size: 13 residues. V was clipped by 5 bases and J by 0 bases, with 5 bases between them. In DNA, the CDR3 is TGTGCCAGCAGCAGCGGCTCCTACAATGAGCAGTTCTTC. Amino acid sequence: CASSSGSYNEQFF.

The chain links TRBV3-1 to TRBJ2-7; D unresolved. This CDR3 contains 13 residues. Trimming pared 3 bases from V and 5 bases from J, leaving 11 bases between. The germline V gene has CDR1 LGHDT and CDR2 YNNKEL (reference sequence). Here the CDR3 DNA reads TGTGCCAGCAGCCATTCTTATGGGAACGAGCAGTACGTC. Its translation is CASSHSYGNEQYV.

This clonotype was observed a handful of times. CDR3 in amino acids: CASSLTRESDTQYF. The CDR3 coding sequence is TGTGCCAGCAGCTTAACGCGGGAGTCAGATACGCAGTATTTT. This chain joins TRBV7-3 and TRBJ2-3; 7 nucleotides align to TRBD2. Germline V gene sequence: CDR1 SGHTA, CDR2 FQGTGA. The CDR3 totals 14 residues. Unmatched junction bases numbered 1, after V lost 0 bases and J lost 4 bases. Full variable domain (remainder filled in from reference TRBV7-3 and TRBJ2-3): GAGVSQTPSNKVTEKGKYVELRCDPISGHTALYWYRQSLGQGPEFLIYFQGTGAADDSGLPNDRFFAVRPEGSVSTLKIQRTERGDSAVYLCASSLTRESDTQYFGPGTRLTVL.

The genes are TRBV3-1 and TRBJ2-7; D remains ambiguous. The V and J ends lost 0 bases and 2 bases respectively, with 8 bases between them. Looked up from germline, CDR1 is LGHDT and CDR2 is YNNKEL (reference sequence). The CDR3 loop spans 14 amino acids. Here the CDR3 DNA reads TGTGCCAGCAGCCAAGAAATACTTACCTACGAGCAGTACTTC. It is translated as CASSQEILTYEQYF.

V gene TRBV29-1 combines with J gene TRBJ1-1; TRBD1 aligns across 8 bases. The CDR3 has 14 amino acids. Germline V gene lookup returns CDR1 SQVTM and CDR2 ANQGSEA. V trimming: 4 bases; J trimming: 8 bases; junction bases outside the gene matches: 12. This CDR3 is CSVGDPGGVLEAFF. The DNA of the CDR3 is TGCAGCGTTGGGGACCCAGGGGGCGTTTTGGAAGCTTTCTTT.

The gene calls are TRBV20-1 and TRBJ2-3; TRBD2 agrees at 7 bases. The CDR3 runs to 15 residues. In germline, CDR1 is DFQATT, CDR2 SNEGSKA (reference sequence). V was pared by 3 bases and J by 1 base, with 7 bases of the junction left unmatched. The CDR3 is CSASGEGSRTDTQYF. In nucleotides, the CDR3 is TGCAGTGCTAGTGGGGAGGGGTCACGCACAGATACGCAGTATTTT.

This rearrangement joins TRBV5-1 to TRBJ2-2; D gene uncertain. V was trimmed by 0 bases and J by 3 bases, leaving 15 bases between them. CDR3 length: 17 residues. Germline CDR1 and CDR2: SGHRS and YFSETQ. CDR3 DNA sequence: TGCGCCAGCAGCTTGGTTAGGGCTGGTCAAGACACCGGGGAGCTGTTTTTT. Amino acids: CASSLVRAGQDTGELFF.

The chain uses TRBV6-4 and TRBJ2-2; 7 bases fit TRBD1. After removal of 1 base from V and 0 bases from J, the junction contained 5 bases not matched to a gene. The CDR3 extends over 17 amino acids. In germline, CDR1 is MRHNA, CDR2 SNTAGT. CDR3 region: CASSDLEGGANTGELFF. In DNA form, the CDR3 reads TGTGCCAGCAGTGACTTAGAAGGGGGCGCGAACACCGGGGAGCTGTTTTTT.

This clonotype has a handful of counts. V is TRBV11-3 and J is TRBJ2-1, with D maybe TRBD1 (6 bases). Germline lookup yields CDR1 SGHNT and CDR2 YENEEA. Trimming left V 6 bases short and J 5 bases short, with 14 bases between. This CDR3 region has 14 residues. The CDR3, as DNA: TGTGCCAGCAGTTTTACCGGGACAAACAATGAGCAGTTCTTC. Amino acids: CASSFTGTNNEQFF.

This clonotype was seen a handful of times. This chain connects TRBV29-1 to TRBJ2-3, with 7 nucleotides matching TRBD1. The germline CDR1 and CDR2 sequences are SQVTM and ANQGSEA. Germline trimming cut 7 bases from V and 3 bases from J; bases unmatched to any gene: 10. The CDR3 has 14 amino acids. CDR3: CSAPRGQLTDTQYF. In DNA, the CDR3 is TGCAGCGCTCCCCGGGGACAGCTTACAGATACGCAGTATTTT.

The sample holds a few counts of this clonotype. This rearrangement joins TRBV11-2 to TRBJ1-3; no firm D call. This CDR3 is built from 14 residues. The V end was cut by 5 bases, the J end by 0 bases, with 8 bases between. Germline CDR1 and CDR2: SGHAT and FQNNGV. CDR3: CASSPIFSGNTIYF. The CDR3 DNA follows: TGTGCCAGCAGCCCGATTTTCTCTGGAAACACCATATATTTT. Using reference TRBV11-2 and TRBJ1-3 for the parts outside the CDR3, the full variable domain is EAGVAQSPRYKIIEKRQSVAFWCNPISGHATLYWYQQILGQGPKLLIQFQNNGVVDDSQLPKDRFSAERLKGVDSTLKIQPAKLEDSAVYLCASSPIFSGNTIYFGEGSWLTVV.

The chain couples TRBV6-1 to TRBJ2-1; 9 bases match TRBD1. This CDR3 has 15 residues. V shed 5 bases, J shed 7 bases, and the junction held 9 bases outside the gene matches. Per the germline V gene, CDR1 is MNHNS and CDR2 is SASEGT. The CDR3 DNA is TGTGCCAGCAGTCCCCAAGGGACAGGGATGAATGAGCAGTTCTTC. The encoded protein is CASSPQGTGMNEQFF.

The genes are TRBV11-2 and TRBJ2-5; 7 nucleotides line up with TRBD1. CDR1 is SGHAT, CDR2 FQNNGV, per germline. This CDR3 is 15 amino acids long. The junction had 8 bases not matched to a gene; V was cut back by 3 bases and J by 4 bases. The CDR3 is CASSFRGQRGETQYF. The DNA of the CDR3 is TGTGCCAGCAGCTTCCGGGGACAGAGGGGAGAGACCCAGTACTTC. Full variable domain (remainder filled in from reference TRBV11-2 and TRBJ2-5): EAGVAQSPRYKIIEKRQSVAFWCNPISGHATLYWYQQILGQGPKLLIQFQNNGVVDDSQLPKDRFSAERLKGVDSTLKIQPAKLEDSAVYLCASSFRGQRGETQYFGPGTRLLVL.